This TCR beta chain emerged from a study of T-cell memory formation after mild COVID-19. Whole-study results and caveats: SARS-CoV-2 specificity was not confirmed for second-wave clones peaking on day 37. The appearance of some responding clones in pre-infection memory suggested that cross-reactive memory joined. Clones that shrank (day 15 to 85) were balanced CD4/CD8, whereas later expanders leaned CD4+.

This clonotype came up a few times. Antigen specificity is unknown. Employing constant-segment primers, 5'RACE generated TCR alpha and TCR beta cDNA libraries bearing sample barcodes and UMIs. TCRdb analysed the 5' RACE reads with MiXCR anew, one entry per CDR3 protein. This table holds 45,000 or so distinct CDR3 sequences, about 6.8% found once. Input material: PBMCs or a T cell subset sorted from them (not recorded which). The origin of this receptor is an adult who had mild COVID-19 (a few samples of this study predate the infection). Cell type and time point are not known.

The CDR3 here is CASSLMWDTGELFF. DNA of the CDR3: TGTGCCAGCAGCTTAATGTGGGACACCGGGGAGCTGTTTTTT. The chain joins TRBV7-3 to TRBJ2-2; D remains unclear. This CDR3 is 14 amino acids long. The germline V gene encodes CDR1 SGHTA and CDR2 FQGTGA. V dropped 1 base and J dropped 3 bases, with 6 bases sitting between them.